A single sample gave rise to the 15 T cell receptor beta chains below, sequenced in a study of OX40 agonist ivuxolimab in advanced cancers. Some clones are missing from TCRdb's copy, which holds only in-frame ones; the method was immunoSEQ multiplex PCR. The sample holds fewer than 85,000 clones, 70% to 90% seen once. This sample comprised CD4+ or CD8+ T cells sorted from blood, obtained in a trial of the OX40 agonist ivuxolimab. These receptors were obtained from an adult with an advanced solid tumor such as melanoma, head and neck, liver or kidney cancer.

This rearrangement joins TRBV18 to TRBJ2-7; possible D gene TRBD1, 5 bases. Germline CDR1 and CDR2: KGHSH and LQKENI. Trimming cost V 4 bases and J 2 bases, with 9 bases left between them. This CDR3 comprises 13 residues. The CDR3 loop is CASSLQDTYEQYF. The CDR3 bases are TGTGCCAGCTCACTCCAGGACACCTACGAGCAGTACTTC.

V is TRBV7-9 and J is TRBJ2-3; 8 bases align to TRBD2. CDR1 SEHNR and CDR2 FQNEAQ come from the germline V gene (reference sequence). CDR3 length: 16 amino acids. Losses at the gene ends were 5 bases for V and 4 bases for J; bases not matched to a gene: 11. As DNA, the CDR3 is TGTGCCAGCAGCCGGGGACTAGTGGGGCTGGCAGATACGCAGTATTTT. Its protein is CASSRGLVGLADTQYF.

The rearrangement uses TRBV18 and TRBJ2-5; maybe TRBD2 (6 bases). The CDR3 extends over 15 amino acids. The V end was cut by 0 bases, the J end by 1 base, with 9 bases between. The V gene's germline CDR1 is KGHSH and CDR2 LQKENI. CDR3 in DNA: TGTGCCAGCTCACCACCGGCTAGCGTCCAAGAGACCCAGTACTTC. Encoded protein: CASSPPASVQETQYF.

As regards this clone: This sample also contains other DNA sequences that code for the same CDR3. The chain is built from TRBV5-1 and TRBJ2-6, with TRBD2 identical over 7 bases. The junction had 5 bases not matched to a gene; V was cut back by 4 bases and J by 1 base. The CDR3 is 16 residues long. CDR1 is SGHRS and CDR2 is YFSETQ in the germline V gene. CDR3 region: CASSLEGGSGANVLTF. For the CDR3, the DNA is TGCGCCAGCAGCCTAGAGGGAGGGTCTGGGGCCAACGTCCTGACTTTC.

The V and J genes are TRBV6-5 and TRBJ2-5; D tentatively fits TRBD1 or TRBD2 (5 bases each). Germline loops: CDR1 MNHEY, CDR2 SVGAGI. The CDR3 extends over 14 amino acids. Trimming removed 6 bases at V and 5 bases at J, with 16 bases between. The CDR3 bases are TGTGCCAGCAGACCCGGGACGGCATGGGAGACCCAGTACTTC. It encodes CASRPGTAWETQYF.

V is TRBV5-1 and J is TRBJ1-2; unclear D gene. Trimming pared 0 bases from V and 5 bases from J, leaving 11 bases between. The CDR3 contains 14 residues. Per the germline V gene, CDR1 is SGHRS and CDR2 is YFSETQ. In DNA form, the CDR3 reads TGCGCCAGCAGCTTGGCCCCGGGAAGGTATGGCTACACCTTC. Its protein is CASSLAPGRYGYTF.

The chain uses TRBV7-3 and TRBJ1-2, with D possibly being TRBD1 (6 bases). From germline, CDR1 is SGHTA and CDR2 FQGTGA. Trimming removed 2 bases at V and 4 bases at J, with 11 bases between. The CDR3 extends over 14 amino acids. The CDR3 DNA reads as TGTGCCAGCAGCTTATATCGCAGGGGCTATGGCTACACCTTC. It yields the protein CASSLYRRGYGYTF.

The rearrangement uses TRBV4-2 and TRBJ2-1; no firm D call. This CDR3 has 15 amino acids. CDR1 and CDR2 (germline): LGHNA, YNFKEQ. V lost 0 bases and J lost 0, with 6 bases in between. As DNA, the CDR3 is TGTGCCAGCAGCCAAGATTACGGCTCCTACAATGAGCAGTTCTTC. Protein product: CASSQDYGSYNEQFF.

About this clone: Other DNA sequences in this sample translate to the same CDR3. The CDR3 loop is CASSLGGYSNQPQHF. As DNA, the CDR3 is TGTGCCAGCAGTTTAGGAGGGTATAGCAATCAGCCCCAGCATTTT. V is TRBV28 and J is TRBJ1-5; no clear D gene. V was clipped by 2 bases and J by 0 bases, with 8 bases between them. Germline CDR1 reads MDHEN; CDR2 reads SYDVKM. This CDR3 contains 15 residues.

J is TRBJ2-6 and V is TRBV5-6; D ambiguous. In germline, CDR1 is SGHDT, CDR2 YYEEEE. Trimming removed 4 bases from V and 1 base from J, with 9 bases in between. CDR3 size: 15 residues. CDR3 loop: CASSQISSGANVLTF. CDR3 DNA sequence: TGTGCCAGCAGCCAAATTTCATCTGGGGCCAACGTCCTGACTTTC.

This sequence joins TRBV5-1 and TRBJ2-5; maybe TRBD2 (6 bases). CDR3 size: 15 residues. The V and J ends lost 0 bases and 1 base respectively, with 10 bases between them. CDR1 and CDR2 (germline): SGHRS, YFSETQ. CDR3 sequence reads: CASSLGGAPQETQYF. In DNA, the CDR3 is TGCGCCAGCAGCTTGGGCGGGGCCCCCCAAGAGACCCAGTACTTC.

V usage is TRBV4-3 and J usage is TRBJ2-2; D possibly corresponds to TRBD2 (5 bases). Trimming shortened V by 5 bases and J by 4 bases, and 11 bases separated the two germline ends. CDR1 LGHNA and CDR2 YSLEER come from the germline V gene. This CDR3 has 14 residues. The CDR3 DNA sequence: TGCGCCAGCAGCTTACTTCGGGGCACCGGGGAGCTGTTTTTT. This encodes CASSLLRGTGELFF.

The gene calls are TRBV7-2 and TRBJ1-4, with a possible D match to TRBD1 (5 bases). The CDR3 extends over 17 amino acids. V lost 2 bases and J 1 base, leaving 14 bases between the germline ends. Per the germline V gene, CDR1 is SGHTA and CDR2 is FQGNSA. Written as DNA, the CDR3 is TGTGCCAGCAGCTTACTTAGGGGTGAAGGAACTAATGAAAAACTGTTTTTT. This translates into CASSLLRGEGTNEKLFF.

V usage is TRBV15 and J usage is TRBJ2-7; D remains ambiguous. The ends were cut back, 3 bases at V and 1 base at J, with 13 bases in the middle. The CDR3 runs to 15 residues. CDR1 and CDR2 from the germline V gene are LNHNV and YYDKDF (reference sequence). CDR3 in DNA: TGTGCCACCAGCAGTCCCCGACTGCGGTCCTACGAGCAGTACTTC. Translated, it gives CATSSPRLRSYEQYF.

There are a few counts of this clone. The rearrangement joins TRBV5-6 to TRBJ2-3; no clear D gene. The CDR3 sequence is 13 residues long. The V end was cut by 2 bases, the J end by 6 bases, with 10 bases between. Looked up from germline, CDR1 is SGHDT and CDR2 is YYEEEE. As DNA, the CDR3 is TGTGCCAGCAGCTTAGTAGTCGGGGATACGCAGTATTTT. Protein: CASSLVVGDTQYF.